The T cell receptor (beta chain) under discussion was sequenced for a study of T cells in Graves' hyperthyroidism and ophthalmopathy. Overall study context: The blood sample was taken at first diagnosis, before treatment began. Study-level results: Ophthalmopathy and stable hyperthyroidism were separated by a 13 V-J model. Most clonotypes expanded in the thyroid (above 0.001) were also present in blood.

This CDR3 has 14 amino acids. Germline lookup yields CDR1 DFQATT and CDR2 SNEGSKA (reference sequence). This clonotype was recorded many times. The antigen remains undetermined. TCR beta CDR3 region amplification was performed from RNA transcripts. RT-PCR in the first round (using the HTBI primer set) targeted the TCR CDR3. TCRdb itself ran the multiplex PCR reads through MiXCR, one entry per CDR3 protein. The table lists under 450,000 distinct CDR3 sequences, around a sixth of them singletons. Together with thyroid ultrasound, orbital computed tomography, serum thyroxine and TRAb, clinical symptoms were used for diagnoses.

V usage is TRBV20-1 and J usage is TRBJ2-3; D assignment may be TRBD1 or TRBD2 (6 bases each). The sequenced sample was blood. This clonotype was sampled from a woman aged 18-29 years with Graves' hyperthyroidism. As DNA, the CDR3 is TGCAGCGGAAAGCGCGGCGGGACAACAGATACGCAGTATTTT. This codes for CSGKRGGTTDTQYF.